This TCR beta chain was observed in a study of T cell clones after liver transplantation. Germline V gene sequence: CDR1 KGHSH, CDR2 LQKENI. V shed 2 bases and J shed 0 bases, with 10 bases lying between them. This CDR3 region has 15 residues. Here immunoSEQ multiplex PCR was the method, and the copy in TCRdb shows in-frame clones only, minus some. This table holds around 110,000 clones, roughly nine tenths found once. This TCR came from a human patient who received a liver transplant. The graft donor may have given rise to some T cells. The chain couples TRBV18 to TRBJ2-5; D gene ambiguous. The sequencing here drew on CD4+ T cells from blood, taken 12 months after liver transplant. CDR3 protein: CASSPMSDHQETQYF. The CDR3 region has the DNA TGTGCCAGCTCACCAATGAGCGACCACCAAGAGACCCAGTACTTC.